The T cell receptor beta chain under discussion was sequenced for a study of beta chain features in type 1 diabetes. Note on this clone: Its antigen is still unknown.

Study outcomes and limitations: The VDJ junctions of type 1 diabetes patients carried fewer insertions and more deletions.

As every portion of the isolated RNA was reverse transcribed, the sequencing read expressed TCRB transcripts. Profiling relied on immunoSEQ multiplex PCR, and the TCRdb table lists in-frame clones only, not all of them. The sample contains about 410,000 clones, over 11% of which appear only once. Source material: naive CD4+ T cells from blood. The receptor was derived from a man under 40 in good health.

CDR3: CASSLRTGAAFF. The CDR3 region has the DNA TGTGCCAGCAGCTTACGGACAGGCGCAGCTTTCTTT. V gene TRBV7-9 combines with J gene TRBJ1-1; TRBD1 agrees at 7 bases. Unmatched junction bases numbered 4, after V lost 2 bases and J lost 10 bases. The germline V gene has CDR1 SEHNR and CDR2 FQNEAQ (reference sequence). The CDR3 extends over 12 amino acids.